Below, 30 T cell receptor beta chains from the same sample are listed, as sequenced in a study of T-cell memory formation after mild COVID-19. TCRdb independently ran MiXCR on the 5' RACE reads; one entry per CDR3 protein. The sample has over 350,000 distinct CDR3 sequences; about a sixth are singletons. Material for sequencing was PBMCs or a T cell subset sorted from them (not recorded which). All receptors derive from a man between 18 and 29 years old who had mild COVID-19 (a few samples of this study predate the infection). Cell type and time point are not known.

This clonotype was recorded once. The rearrangement uses TRBV7-9 and TRBJ2-5; D tentatively fits TRBD1 or TRBD2 (5 bases each). V was trimmed by 4 bases and J by 1 base, leaving 13 bases between them. Germline V gene sequence: CDR1 SEHNR, CDR2 FQNEAQ (reference sequence). There are 15 residues in the CDR3. CDR3 protein: CASSSGLDFQETQYF. The CDR3 DNA sequence: TGTGCCAGCAGCTCAGGGTTGGACTTCCAAGAGACCCAGTACTTC.

This chain uses TRBV5-6 with TRBJ2-1; TRBD1 matches at 9 bases. The CDR3 runs to 14 residues. The germline V gene has CDR1 SGHDT and CDR2 YYEEEE. J gave up 9 bases and V 2 bases, and 6 bases lay outside the gene matches. The CDR3 DNA sequence: TGTGCCAGCAGCTTCCGGGACAGGGACGCTGAGCAGTTCTTC. Translation gives CASSFRDRDAEQFF.

This chain links TRBV10-3 with TRBJ2-1; D might be TRBD1 (5 bases). The V end was cut by 4 bases, the J end by 9 bases, with 13 bases between. The CDR3 totals 13 residues. CDR1 is ENHRY and CDR2 is SYGVKD in the germline V gene. For the CDR3, the DNA is TGTGCCATCAGTGTCAGGGAAGGGGTTGAGCAGTTCTTC. This codes for CAISVREGVEQFF.

A few counts support this clonotype. The chain employs TRBV5-1 and TRBJ2-3; 9 nucleotides line up with TRBD2. The ends lost 4 bases at V and 3 bases at J; junction bases unmatched: 9. Germline CDR1 reads SGHRS; CDR2 reads YFSETQ. The CDR3 runs to 16 residues. CDR3 protein: CASSRLSSGATDTQYF. The CDR3 DNA is TGCGCCAGCAGCCGACTTTCTAGCGGGGCTACAGATACGCAGTATTTT.

This clonotype was counted only a few times. DNA for the CDR3: TGCGCCAGCAGCTTGGGCTCGCGTCGAGGCTATGGCTACACCTTC. It encodes CASSLGSRRGYGYTF. The rearrangement joins TRBV5-1 to TRBJ1-2; D is ambiguous. The CDR3 has 15 amino acids. Germline V gene sequence: CDR1 SGHRS, CDR2 YFSETQ. Trimming cost V 0 bases and J 4 bases, with 13 bases left between them. The complete variable domain, with remaining parts taken from reference TRBV5-1 and TRBJ1-2, reads KAGVTQTPRYLIKTRGQQVTLSCSPISGHRSVSWYQQTPGQGLQFLFEYFSETQRNKGNFPGRFSGRQFSNSRSEMNVSTLELGDSALYLCASSLGSRRGYGYTFGSGTRLTVV.

A few counts support this clonotype. The chain recombines TRBV20-1 with TRBJ2-4; 10 bases are a match to TRBD2. The junction had 9 bases not matched to a gene; V was cut back by 2 bases and J by 8 bases. From germline, CDR1 is DFQATT and CDR2 SNEGSKA (reference sequence). This CDR3 is 15 amino acids long. This chain's CDR3 is CSARSSSSGGDIQYF. The CDR3, as DNA: TGCAGTGCTAGATCCTCGTCCAGCGGGGGGGACATTCAGTACTTC.

The table lists this clonotype with a few counts. The V gene is TRBV5-1, the J gene TRBJ1-3; the D gene is possibly TRBD1 (5 bases). V was shortened by 1 base and J by 3 bases, with 17 bases between the two germline ends. CDR3 size: 17 residues. Per germline, CDR1 SGHRS and CDR2 YFSETQ. The DNA of the CDR3 is TGCGCCAGCAGCTTGAAATCAGGGCAAGGATATGGAAACACCATATATTTT. Its protein product is CASSLKSGQGYGNTIYF. Looking up the rest from reference TRBV5-1 and TRBJ1-3 gives the full variable domain: KAGVTQTPRYLIKTRGQQVTLSCSPISGHRSVSWYQQTPGQGLQFLFEYFSETQRNKGNFPGRFSGRQFSNSRSEMNVSTLELGDSALYLCASSLKSGQGYGNTIYFGEGSWLTVV.

This clonotype was found a few times. The chain links TRBV2 to TRBJ1-1; 7 bases line up with TRBD1. There are 17 residues in the CDR3. J gave up 3 bases and V 7 bases, and 17 bases lay outside the gene matches. Germline-derived CDR1 and CDR2 are SNHLY and FYNNEI. DNA for the CDR3: TGTGCCAGCACTGGGAGGAGGGGGCGCGCCTCGGACACTGAAGCTTTCTTT. As protein: CASTGRRGRASDTEAFF.

This clonotype has just one count. The chain is built from TRBV29-1 and TRBJ1-1, with TRBD1 matching over 7 bases. Germline lookup yields CDR1 SQVTM and CDR2 ANQGSEA. CDR3 length equals 14 residues. Losses at the gene ends were 4 bases for V and 1 base for J; bases not matched to a gene: 6. The CDR3 loop is CSVGPGGPNTEAFF. As DNA, the CDR3 is TGCAGCGTTGGGCCAGGGGGACCGAACACTGAAGCTTTCTTT.

Ten or more counts support this clonotype. In DNA form, the CDR3 reads TGTGCCAGCAGCCCTTACAGGGGGCTCGGGTACGAGCAGTACTTC. Amino acids: CASSPYRGLGYEQYF. The rearrangement joins TRBV27 to TRBJ2-7; TRBD1 aligns across 9 bases. CDR3 size: 15 residues. Trimming took 6 bases from V and 4 from J; bases not matched to a gene: 10. Looked up from germline, CDR1 is MNHEY and CDR2 is SMNVEV (reference sequence).

The chain has TRBV7-9 and TRBJ2-1; possible D gene TRBD1, 5 bases. V was trimmed by 5 bases and J by 4 bases, leaving 9 bases between them. CDR3 length equals 13 residues. Germline-derived CDR1 and CDR2 are SEHNR and FQNEAQ (reference sequence). CDR3 protein: CASSKQEYNEQFF. The CDR3 region has the DNA TGTGCCAGCAGCAAACAGGAGTACAATGAGCAGTTCTTC.

The chain is built from TRBV7-3 and TRBJ2-5, with unresolved D. The V gene's germline CDR1 is SGHTA and CDR2 FQGTGA. The CDR3 loop spans 13 amino acids. Trimming removed 2 bases from V and 5 bases from J, with 9 bases in between. CDR3 residues: CASSLDVFETQYF. Here the CDR3 DNA reads TGTGCCAGCAGCTTAGACGTTTTCGAGACCCAGTACTTC.

Ten or more counts support this clonotype. The chain couples TRBV24-1 to TRBJ2-4; D might be TRBD1 (6 bases). V was pared by 2 bases and J by 7 bases, with 11 bases between. CDR1 and CDR2 from the germline V gene are KGHDR and SFDVKD. The CDR3 sequence is 14 residues long. The CDR3 loop is CATSDSTDSNIQYF. CDR3 nucleotide sequence: TGTGCCACCAGTGATTCGACGGACAGTAACATTCAGTACTTC.

This clonotype came up a few times. This chain joins TRBV18 and TRBJ1-1, with D unclear. The CDR3 sequence is 15 residues long. Germline loops: CDR1 KGHSH, CDR2 LQKENI. Deletions cut 2 bases from V and 0 bases from J, with 10 bases between. The DNA for the CDR3 is TGTGCCAGCTCACCAATGGAGGGCTTGAACACTGAAGCTTTCTTT. Translating it yields CASSPMEGLNTEAFF. Full variable domain (rest looked up from reference TRBV18 and TRBJ1-1): NAGVMQNPRHLVRRRGQEARLRCSPMKGHSHVYWYRQLPEEGLKFMVYLQKENIIDESGMPKERFSAEFPKEGPSILRIQQVVRGDSAAYFCASSPMEGLNTEAFFGQGTRLTVV.

This clonotype was seen more than once but under ten times. The V and J genes are TRBV9 and TRBJ2-5; weak D call: TRBD1 (6 bases). Germline V gene data show CDR1 as SGDLS and CDR2 as YYNGEE. Trimming stripped 4 bases from V and 5 bases from J, with 15 bases between. The CDR3 loop spans 14 amino acids. In nucleotides, the CDR3 is TGTGCCAGCAGCCCCCAGAGGGGGTGGGAGACCCAGTACTTC. Residues: CASSPQRGWETQYF. Looking up the rest from reference TRBV9 and TRBJ2-5 gives the full variable domain: DSGVTQTPKHLITATGQRVTLRCSPRSGDLSVYWYQQSLDQGLQFLIQYYNGEERAKGNILERFSAQQFPDLHSELNLSSLELGDSALYFCASSPQRGWETQYFGPGTRLLVL.

This clonotype appeared many times. This chain uses TRBV7-2 with TRBJ2-3, with 10 bases matching TRBD2. This CDR3 region has 14 residues. Trimming removed 6 bases from V and 4 bases from J; junction bases left unmatched: 4. Germline V CDR1 and CDR2: SGHTA, FQGNSA. CDR3 sequence: CASSLGLASDTQYF. CDR3 nucleotides: TGTGCCAGCAGTTTGGGACTAGCGTCAGATACGCAGTATTTT.

As for this clonotype: One end of the junction is discordant with germline, which a read error may explain. The chain uses TRBV28 and TRBJ1-3, with 7 nucleotides matching TRBD1. This CDR3 has 18 residues. Looked up from germline, CDR1 is MDHEN and CDR2 is SYDVKM. The DNA for the CDR3 is TGTGCCAGCAGTTCCGTCATAAACCCCAGGGGGTTGGGAAACACCATGTATTTT. Translated, it gives CASSSVINPRGLGNTMYF.

V and J are TRBV24-1 and TRBJ1-6; 8 nucleotides line up with TRBD1. The CDR3 is 13 residues long. Germline values: CDR1 KGHDR, CDR2 SFDVKD. The J segment lost 14 bases and the V segment lost 7 bases, leaving 9 bases of the junction unmatched. The DNA of the CDR3 is TGTGCCACCAGAACCGGGACAGGATCTACCCTCCACTTT. Its protein product is CATRTGTGSTLHF.

This clonotype was seen only a few times. This sequence joins TRBV11-2 and TRBJ1-2; tentatively, D is TRBD1 (5 bases). The CDR3 spans 14 residues. In germline, CDR1 is SGHAT, CDR2 FQNNGV. The germline V and J ends were trimmed by 3 bases and 4 bases, with 12 bases remaining between them. The CDR3 loop reads CASSLGGSAYGYTF. CDR3 coding DNA: TGTGCCAGCAGCTTGGGGGGATCAGCCTATGGCTACACCTTC.

The chain has TRBV7-2 and TRBJ2-1; perhaps TRBD2 as D (7 bases). In germline, CDR1 is SGHTA, CDR2 FQGNSA. The length of the CDR3 is 15 residues. Trimming pared 0 bases from V and 7 bases from J, leaving 13 bases between. CDR3: CASSLAGGRVNEQFF. The CDR3 DNA follows: TGTGCCAGCAGCTTAGCGGGGGGGCGTGTGAATGAGCAGTTCTTC. The complete variable domain, with remaining parts taken from reference TRBV7-2 and TRBJ2-1, reads GAGVSQSPSNKVTEKGKDVELRCDPISGHTALYWYRQSLGQGLEFLIYFQGNSAPDKSGLPSDRFSAERTGGSVSTLTIQRTQQEDSAVYLCASSLAGGRVNEQFFGPGTRLTVL.

There are many counts of this clonotype. J is TRBJ1-6 and V is TRBV12-3 or TRBV12-4; TRBD1 matches 9 bases. This CDR3 is 15 amino acids long. The V and J ends lost 5 bases and 7 bases, in that order; junction bases with no gene match: 6. The CDR3: CASSLGTGRNSPLHF. For the CDR3, the DNA is TGTGCCAGCAGTCTAGGGACAGGGAGGAATTCACCCCTCCACTTT.

This clonotype appeared many times. The CDR3 DNA is TGTGCCAGCAGTTTAGCTGTTAGCTTCCAAGAGACCCAGTACTTC. This gives the protein CASSLAVSFQETQYF. The chain is built from TRBV12-3 or TRBV12-4 and TRBJ2-5, with D uncertain. Trimming left V 0 bases short and J 1 base short, with 9 bases between. The CDR3 runs 15 residues.

The chain carries TRBV27 and TRBJ1-1; a weak D match, TRBD1 (6 bases). Between the trimmed V and J ends, which lost 5 bases and 6 bases, there was a span of 10 bases. This CDR3 spans 12 amino acids. CDR1 is MNHEY, CDR2 SMNVEV, per germline (reference sequence). CDR3 bases: TGTGCCAGCAGTGTAAGGGGGGCTGAAGCTTTCTTT. It translates to CASSVRGAEAFF.

This clonotype was counted only a few times. The V and J genes are TRBV27 and TRBJ2-2; no firm D call. Germline CDR1 MNHEY, CDR2 SMNVEV (reference sequence). The CDR3 spans 13 residues. Trimming cost V 6 bases and J 2 bases, with 7 bases left between them. The CDR3 is CASRRQNTGELFF. The CDR3 nucleotides read TGTGCCAGCAGGCGACAAAACACCGGGGAGCTGTTTTTT.

Only a few counts were recorded for this clonotype. The chain joins TRBV5-5 to TRBJ2-2; TRBD2 agrees at 13 bases. The CDR3 covers 19 residues. Germline-derived CDR1 and CDR2 are SGHKS and YYEKEE (reference sequence). Trimming at V came to 0 bases and at J to 4 bases, leaving 9 bases not matched to a gene. The CDR3 region has the DNA TGTGCCAGCAGCTTGGCCAGACTAGCGGGGGGCCTCCGCACCGGGGAGCTGTTTTTT. This gives the protein CASSLARLAGGLRTGELFF.

This clonotype has a handful of counts. The gene calls are TRBV27 and TRBJ2-3, with a possible D match to TRBD1 (6 bases). CDR1 and CDR2 (germline): MNHEY, SMNVEV (reference sequence). CDR3 size: 15 residues. V was pared by 0 bases and J by 4 bases, with 11 bases between. The CDR3 spells CASSLSVAGADTQYF. The CDR3 DNA reads TGTGCCAGCAGTTTATCGGTGGCAGGGGCAGATACGCAGTATTTT.

The sample holds a few counts of this clonotype. The V call is TRBV10-1, the J call TRBJ2-7, with unresolved D. The V end was cut by 4 bases, the J end by 1 base, with 11 bases between. The CDR3 covers 14 residues. Germline V gene sequence: CDR1 WNHNN, CDR2 SYGVQD (reference sequence). In DNA form, the CDR3 reads TGCGCCAGCAGTGTAAGGCGAACATCCTACGAGCAGTACTTC. Protein sequence: CASSVRRTSYEQYF.

The chain combines TRBV7-9 with TRBJ2-7, with 8 bases that match TRBD1. Germline V lookup: CDR1 SEHNR, CDR2 FQNEAQ (reference sequence). This CDR3 is built from 11 residues. V lost 5 bases to trimming and J lost 6 bases; unmatched junction nucleotides: 0. CDR3 residues: CASSQGAEQYV. DNA of the CDR3: TGTGCCAGCAGCCAGGGGGCCGAGCAGTACGTC.

This chain links TRBV5-6 with TRBJ1-2, with D possibly TRBD1 on 5 matching bases. The CDR3 covers 14 residues. CDR1 is SGHDT, CDR2 YYEEEE, per germline. V shed 2 bases and J shed 3 bases, with 11 bases lying between them. CDR3 coding DNA: TGTGCCAGCAGCTTTTTTGGAGGGGACTATGGCTACACCTTC. This encodes CASSFFGGDYGYTF.

This clonotype was counted ten times or more. The chain combines TRBV11-2 with TRBJ2-5; D unclear. The V end was cut by 7 bases, the J end by 1 base, with 16 bases between. Germline V gene data show CDR1 as SGHAT and CDR2 as FQNNGV. This CDR3 comprises 15 residues. The DNA for the CDR3 is TGTGCCAGCACCTGGGTCGGGCAGCTCCAAGAGACCCAGTACTTC. It yields the protein CASTWVGQLQETQYF.